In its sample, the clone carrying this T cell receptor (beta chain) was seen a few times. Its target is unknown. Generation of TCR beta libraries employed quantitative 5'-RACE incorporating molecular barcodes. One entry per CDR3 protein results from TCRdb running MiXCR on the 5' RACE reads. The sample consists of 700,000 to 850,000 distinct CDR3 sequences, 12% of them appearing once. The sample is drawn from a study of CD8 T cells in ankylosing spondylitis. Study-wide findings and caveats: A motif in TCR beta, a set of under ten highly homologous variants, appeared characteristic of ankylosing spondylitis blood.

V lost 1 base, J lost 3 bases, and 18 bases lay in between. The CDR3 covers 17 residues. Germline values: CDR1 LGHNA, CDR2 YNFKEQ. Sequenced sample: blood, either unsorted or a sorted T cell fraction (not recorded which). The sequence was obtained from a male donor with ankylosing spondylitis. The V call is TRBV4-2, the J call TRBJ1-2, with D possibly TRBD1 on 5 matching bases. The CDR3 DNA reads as TGTGCCAGCAGCCAAGTTGTTCCCCGGCAGGGACACTATGGCTACACCTTC. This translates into CASSQVVPRQGHYGYTF.